This entry features one TCR beta chain sequence. The antigen is unknown. This specimen belongs to a study of blood T cells in healthy people across ages. Peripheral blood, about 10 milliliters per donor, was collected. Through a sample-barcoded 5' primer and a J-beta primer mix, a second PCR was run for roughly 7 to 12 cycles. Every cDNA was tagged by a template-switch adaptor with 12 random nucleotides. Via MiXCR, TCRdb re-called the 5' RACE reads, giving one row per CDR3 protein. This sample has around 1.5 million distinct CDR3 sequences, with approximately 59% found just once. Per the germline V gene, CDR1 is WSHSY and CDR2 is SAAADI. Deletions cut 0 bases from V and 0 bases from J, with 15 bases between. The CDR3 runs to 18 residues. Findings of the study overall: Higher naive T cell percentage went strongly together with higher TCR beta diversity. A roughly linear age-dependent decrease characterized TCR beta diversity per million T cells.

The material sequenced was blood. The clonotype was recovered from a man aged 18 to 30 in good health. The gene calls are TRBV10-2 and TRBJ2-4; D uncertain. CDR3 sequence (DNA): TGCGCCAGCAGTGAGTCGGCCGGATTCATGCTAGCCAAAAACATTCAGTACTTC. Translating gives CASSESAGFMLAKNIQYF.